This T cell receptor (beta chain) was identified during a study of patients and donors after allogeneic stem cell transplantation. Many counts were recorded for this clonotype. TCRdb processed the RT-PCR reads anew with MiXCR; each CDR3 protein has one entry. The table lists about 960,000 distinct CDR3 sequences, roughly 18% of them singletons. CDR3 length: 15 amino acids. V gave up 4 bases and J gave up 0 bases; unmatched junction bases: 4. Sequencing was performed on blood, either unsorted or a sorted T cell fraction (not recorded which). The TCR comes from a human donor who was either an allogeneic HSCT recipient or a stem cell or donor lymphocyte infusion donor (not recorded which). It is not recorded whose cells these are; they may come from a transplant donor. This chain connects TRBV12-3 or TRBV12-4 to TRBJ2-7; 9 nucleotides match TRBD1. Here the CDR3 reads CASSSPGQGSYEQYF. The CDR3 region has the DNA TGTGCCAGCAGTTCCCCGGGACAGGGCTCCTACGAGCAGTACTTC.